This T cell receptor beta chain emerged from a study of blood T cell repertoires in COVID-19. The overall study: Specimens from acute and convalescent COVID-19 originated in the United States, Italy and Spain. Sample material is recorded as cDNA or gDNA derived from T cells, B-cell-depleted T cells, or PBMCs.

Original processing notes: From reference gene primer amplification, estimates of nucleated cell counts were derived. Assay: immunoSEQ multiplex PCR; the TCRdb copy retains only in-frame clones and omits some. From that table come the V and J calls and clone size; the DNA was used to work out D and trimming. The sample lists about 180,000 clones; 75% to 90% were seen once. The ends were cut back, 10 bases at V and 0 bases at J, with 13 bases in the middle. CDR1 and CDR2 from the germline V gene are MNHEY and SVGAGI. The CDR3 covers 14 residues. Sequencing was performed on peripheral blood. This receptor was taken from a man in his sixties with acute or convalescent COVID-19. This chain connects TRBV6-5 to TRBJ2-1; D may be TRBD2 (5 bases). CDR3 in amino acids: CATRGLSSYNEQFF. For the CDR3, the DNA is TGTGCCACCCGAGGGCTTAGCTCCTACAATGAGCAGTTCTTC.